These 27 T cell receptor beta chains originate from one sample sequenced in a study of vaccination and CD4 T cells after COVID-19. Cultured CD4+ T cells had their DNA profiled by the Oncomine TCR Beta short-read assay. Via MiXCR, TCRdb re-called the PCR reads, giving one row per CDR3 protein. The data hold about 10,000 distinct CDR3 sequences, with roughly a third observed a single time. The treatment denotes: approximately 11-day PBMC culture with coronavirus spike peptide pools or control peptides (ViraFEST assay). Those CD4+ T cells from the unexposed donor predate the COVID-19 pandemic (2011-2018). No cognate antigen is known for these TCRs. The sample was CD4+ T cells from blood, cultured in vitro. These receptors were obtained from a human donor in good health.

The rearrangement links TRBV20-1 to TRBJ1-5; D may be TRBD1 (5 bases). V was trimmed by 3 bases and J by 0 bases, leaving 15 bases between them. The CDR3 has 16 amino acids. Germline values: CDR1 DFQATT, CDR2 SNEGSKA (reference sequence). The CDR3 coding sequence is TGCAGTGCTAGCAGAGGCAGGGACTATAGCAATCAGCCCCAGCATTTT. Encoded protein: CSASRGRDYSNQPQHF.

V gene TRBV20-1 combines with J gene TRBJ2-3, with a possible D match to TRBD2 (5 bases). In germline, CDR1 is DFQATT, CDR2 SNEGSKA (reference sequence). V lost 5 bases, J lost 4 bases, and 16 bases lay in between. The CDR3 covers 14 residues. CDR3: CSAPPPGVPDTQYF. CDR3 coding DNA: TGCAGTGCTCCCCCTCCCGGGGTGCCAGATACGCAGTATTTT.

This clonotype has a single count. At one boundary the junction diverges from the germline segment, which might be a read error. V gene TRBV11-2 combines with J gene TRBJ2-3; D could derive from TRBD1 or TRBD2 (5 bases each). CDR1 and CDR2 (germline): SGHAT, FQNNGV. The CDR3 spans 17 residues. The CDR3: CANSPWASNGGRDTQYF. Written as DNA, the CDR3 is TGTGCCAACAGCCCTTGGGCTAGCAATGGGGGTCGAGATACGCAGTATTTT.

This clonotype was counted a few times. The rearrangement uses TRBV6-1 and TRBJ2-7; either TRBD1 or TRBD2 may supply D (6 bases each). V lost 2 bases, J lost 3 bases, and 14 bases lay in between. Germline CDR1 and CDR2: MNHNS and SASEGT. This CDR3 region has 15 residues. CDR3: CASSESEGEVYEQYF. In DNA, the CDR3 is TGTGCCAGCAGTGAAAGTGAGGGGGAGGTCTACGAGCAGTACTTC.

The V gene is TRBV11-1, the J gene TRBJ1-2; 8 nucleotides line up with TRBD1. This CDR3 spans 13 amino acids. CDR1 is SGHAT, CDR2 FQDESV, per germline (reference sequence). V gave up 5 bases and J gave up 6 bases; unmatched junction bases: 5. CDR3 nucleotide sequence: TGTGCCAGCAGCCGCGACAGGGGACATGGCTACACCTTC. Translating it yields CASSRDRGHGYTF. Combining the CDR3 with reference TRBV11-1 and TRBJ1-2 gives the whole variable domain EAEVAQSPRYKITEKSQAVAFWCDPISGHATLYWYRQILGQGPELLVQFQDESVVDDSQLPKDRFSAERLKGVDSTLKIQPAELGDSAMYLCASSRDRGHGYTFGSGTRLTVV.

This clonotype has more than one count but fewer than ten. The chain uses TRBV6-1 and TRBJ2-7; possible D gene TRBD1, 7 bases. Germline lookup yields CDR1 MNHNS and CDR2 SASEGT. This CDR3 has 16 amino acids. V was shortened by 5 bases and J by 1 base, with 18 bases between the two germline ends. The CDR3 DNA is TGTGCCAGCAGTCCCAAGGCAGGGGGGATATCCTACGAGCAGTACTTC. Translation gives CASSPKAGGISYEQYF.

This chain connects TRBV6-1 to TRBJ2-1, with 9 bases identical to TRBD2. Per germline, CDR1 MNHNS and CDR2 SASEGT. This CDR3 is built from 15 residues. After removal of 6 bases from V and 5 bases from J, the junction contained 8 bases not matched to a gene. The CDR3 reads CASRDVAGADNEQFF. CDR3 bases: TGTGCCAGCAGGGACGTAGCGGGGGCGGACAATGAGCAGTTCTTC.

The genes are TRBV10-3 and TRBJ1-1, with 8 bases aligning to TRBD1. The CDR3 is 17 amino acids. The J segment lost 6 bases and the V segment lost 6 bases, leaving 18 bases of the junction unmatched. Germline loops: CDR1 ENHRY, CDR2 SYGVKD. In nucleotides, the CDR3 is TGTGCCATCAGGGACAGGGAGAGTCAGGAAAGGGCCGCTGAAGCTTTCTTT. Translation gives CAIRDRESQERAAEAFF.

This clonotype has more than one count but fewer than ten. V gene TRBV6-2 or TRBV6-3 combines with J gene TRBJ1-5; maybe TRBD1 (6 bases). The ends were cut back, 2 bases at V and 5 bases at J, with 10 bases in the middle. This CDR3 spans 14 amino acids. The germline V gene has CDR1 MNHEY and CDR2 SVGEGT. The DNA of the CDR3 is TGTGCCAGCAGTTACGACAGGAGGGATCAGCCCCAGCATTTT. Protein: CASSYDRRDQPQHF.

The chain joins TRBV6-1 to TRBJ1-6, with TRBD1 matching over 12 bases. The CDR3 totals 14 residues. The ends lost 6 bases at V and 9 bases at J; junction bases unmatched: 3. The germline V gene encodes CDR1 MNHNS and CDR2 SASEGT. The CDR3 protein is CASRGTGGVSPLHF. DNA for the CDR3: TGTGCCAGCAGAGGGACAGGGGGCGTTTCACCCCTCCACTTT.

This chain joins TRBV6-1 and TRBJ2-3; tentative D call: TRBD2 (5 bases). Trimming took off 6 bases at V and 6 bases at J, with 22 bases between the two ends. This CDR3 is 16 amino acids long. Germline V gene sequence: CDR1 MNHNS, CDR2 SASEGT. The CDR3: CASRRTYQRAFDTQYF. CDR3 coding DNA: TGTGCCAGCAGACGTACCTACCAGAGGGCGTTTGATACGCAGTATTTT.

This rearrangement joins TRBV11-3 to TRBJ2-3; no firm D call. Per the germline V gene, CDR1 is SGHNT and CDR2 is YENEEA. This CDR3 spans 10 amino acids. The V gene lost 5 bases and the J gene lost 6 bases, with 3 bases spanning the gap. The CDR3 sequence is CASSADTQYF. The DNA of the CDR3 is TGTGCCAGCAGCGCGGATACGCAGTATTTT.

V is TRBV5-1 and J is TRBJ2-4, with 7 positions matching TRBD1. Trimming cost V 0 bases and J 4 bases; bases outside gene matches: 1. This CDR3 has 14 amino acids. Looked up from germline, CDR1 is SGHRS and CDR2 is YFSETQ. The CDR3 DNA reads TGCGCCAGCAGCTTGGACAGGGGAAAAAACATTCAGTACTTC. Its translation: CASSLDRGKNIQYF.

The genes are TRBV6-5 and TRBJ2-7, with 8 bases matching TRBD1. The CDR3 consists of 14 residues. J lost 3 bases, V lost 6 bases, and 7 bases had no gene match. Germline loops: CDR1 MNHEY, CDR2 SVGAGI. CDR3 residues: CASRYRQGNYEQYF. DNA for the CDR3: TGTGCCAGCAGATACCGACAGGGGAACTACGAGCAGTACTTC.

This clonotype has only a few counts. This chain uses TRBV10-3 with TRBJ1-1; 7 positions agree with TRBD1. The germline gives CDR1 ENHRY, CDR2 SYGVKD. This CDR3 is 14 amino acids long. The V and J ends lost 2 bases and 6 bases, in that order; junction bases with no gene match: 6. As DNA, the CDR3 is TGTGCCATCAGTGAGGTACAGGGGTACGCTGAAGCTTTCTTT. Protein product: CAISEVQGYAEAFF.

The chain combines TRBV18 with TRBJ1-2; 7 nucleotides align to TRBD1. CDR1 and CDR2 from the germline V gene are KGHSH and LQKENI. J lost 7 bases, V lost 2 bases, and 7 bases had no gene match. The CDR3 sequence is 14 residues long. CDR3: CASSPSDRAGGYTF. CDR3 sequence (DNA): TGTGCCAGCTCACCAAGCGACAGGGCAGGTGGCTACACCTTC.

This sequence joins TRBV27 and TRBJ2-6; D uncertain. Germline V gene lookup returns CDR1 MNHEY and CDR2 SMNVEV (reference sequence). V lost 5 bases, J lost 4 bases, and 12 bases lay in between. The CDR3 totals 15 residues. The CDR3 loop is CASSLIGSGANVLTF. The DNA for the CDR3 is TGTGCCAGCAGTCTAATAGGGTCCGGGGCCAACGTCCTGACTTTC.

The CDR3 nucleotides read TGCAGTGCTGGTCAGGGAGCTGGTGTCGACGAGCAGTACTTC. It codes for CSAGQGAGVDEQYF. V gene TRBV20-1 combines with J gene TRBJ2-7; D tentatively fits TRBD1 or TRBD2 (5 bases each). The germline gives CDR1 DFQATT, CDR2 SNEGSKA (reference sequence). V was trimmed by 5 bases and J by 5 bases, leaving 19 bases between them. This CDR3 contains 14 residues.

This sequence joins TRBV6-1 and TRBJ2-7; weak D call: TRBD2 (6 bases). Germline assignment: CDR1 MNHNS and CDR2 SASEGT. V lost 5 bases, J lost 3 bases, and 14 bases lay in between. The CDR3 totals 14 residues. This CDR3 is CASSPRDLVYEQYF. The CDR3 nucleotides are TGTGCCAGCAGTCCCCGGGACTTAGTCTACGAGCAGTACTTC.

The chain employs TRBV28 and TRBJ2-7, with D uncertain. The germline V gene encodes CDR1 MDHEN and CDR2 SYDVKM. The CDR3 extends over 11 amino acids. V lost 3 bases to trimming and J lost 3 bases, with 3 bases between them. The DNA of the CDR3 is TGTGCCAGCAGTTTGGGCTACGAGCAGTACTTC. Translating it yields CASSLGYEQYF.

This chain uses TRBV3-1 with TRBJ2-7, with 13 bases fitting TRBD2. Germline assignment: CDR1 LGHDT and CDR2 YNNKEL (reference sequence). V shed 4 bases and J 4 bases; nucleotides not matched to a gene: 1. This CDR3 region has 14 residues. The CDR3 spells CASSPGLAGYEQYF. CDR3 nucleotides: TGTGCCAGCAGCCCGGGACTAGCGGGGTACGAGCAGTACTTC.

This chain uses TRBV6-2 or TRBV6-3 with TRBJ2-1; tentatively, D is TRBD2 (6 bases). Between the trimmed V and J ends, which lost 6 bases and 8 bases, there was a span of 23 bases. Germline V gives CDR1 MNHEY, CDR2 SVGEGT. The CDR3 length is 16 residues. CDR3 coding DNA: TGTGCCAGCAGCCGAAGACAATCTAAGGGAGGTGATGAGCAGTTCTTC. Protein sequence: CASSRRQSKGGDEQFF.

This clonotype has just a few counts. The chain is built from TRBV6-5 and TRBJ2-1; 7 bases agree with TRBD2. V dropped 0 bases and J dropped 4; count of bases not matched to a gene: 9. Per the germline V gene, CDR1 is MNHEY and CDR2 is SVGAGI. This CDR3 comprises 17 residues. The CDR3 loop is CASSYSLGGEIYNEQFF. CDR3 nucleotides: TGTGCCAGCAGTTACTCCCTTGGGGGGGAAATATACAATGAGCAGTTCTTC.

A few counts support this clonotype. The V and J genes are TRBV27 and TRBJ2-1; D is perhaps TRBD1 (6 bases). CDR3 length: 15 amino acids. Germline V CDR1 and CDR2: MNHEY, SMNVEV (reference sequence). V lost 9 bases and J lost 2, with 17 bases in between. The CDR3 sequence is CASTKQGKTYNEQFF. DNA for the CDR3: TGTGCCAGTACAAAACAGGGCAAGACCTACAATGAGCAGTTCTTC.

The chain recombines TRBV10-1 with TRBJ2-3; D is possibly TRBD2 (6 bases). CDR3 length: 12 residues. Trimming left V 10 bases short and J 3 bases short, with 11 bases between. The germline V gene encodes CDR1 WNHNN and CDR2 SYGVQD (reference sequence). Here the CDR3 reads CATRDSTDTQYF. CDR3 sequence (DNA): TGCGCCACCAGGGACTCTACAGATACGCAGTATTTT.

By sample fraction, this clonotype is medium-sized. The chain links TRBV20-1 to TRBJ1-6; possible D gene TRBD1, 6 bases. The germline V and J ends were trimmed by 7 bases and 5 bases, with 9 bases remaining between them. The germline V gene has CDR1 DFQATT and CDR2 SNEGSKA (reference sequence). This CDR3 spans 12 amino acids. In DNA, the CDR3 is TGCAGTGTAGGGGGAAATAATTCACCCCTCCACTTT. This codes for CSVGGNNSPLHF.

The chain uses TRBV5-4 and TRBJ2-7, with TRBD1 matching 7 bases. J gave up 3 bases and V 4 bases, and 7 bases lay outside the gene matches. The CDR3 sequence is 14 residues long. Germline V gene data show CDR1 as SGHNT and CDR2 as YYREEE (reference sequence). The CDR3 is CASSTGQPIYEQYF. The CDR3 bases are TGTGCCAGCAGCACGGGACAGCCGATCTACGAGCAGTACTTC.